The text below deals with one TCR beta chain. Its antigen is not known. This sample stems from a study of T cell responses to AZD1222 COVID-19 vaccine. Produced via immunoSEQ multiplex PCR; TCRdb's table is partial and in-frame only. The table has around 130,000 clones, approximately 86% seen once. Study results and caveats: The study identified only six AZD1222 recipients as seropositive at baseline. Vaccine-associated CD4 TCRs ranged over spike, dominating at 160-218 and 743-854.

Germline CDR1 is SGHKS and CDR2 is YYEKEE (reference sequence). Deletions cut 2 bases from V and 0 bases from J, with 12 bases between. The CDR3 has 15 residues. This specimen consisted of peripheral blood, obtained on day 0 of AZD1222 vaccination. The receptor was derived from an adult in good health. The chain uses TRBV5-5 and TRBJ2-7; D possibly matches TRBD1 or TRBD2 (5 bases each). CDR3 DNA: TGTGCCAGCAGCTTCGGGGCAGGGAACTCCTACGAGCAGTACTTC. Its protein product is CASSFGAGNSYEQYF. Together with reference TRBV5-5 and TRBJ2-7, the CDR3 gives the full variable domain: DAGVTQSPTHLIKTRGQQVTLRCSPISGHKSVSWYQQVLGQGPQFIFQYYEKEERGRGNFPDRFSARQFPNYSSELNVNALLLGDSALYLCASSFGAGNSYEQYFGPGTRLTVT.